The subject of this entry is one T cell receptor beta chain. This clonotype was counted a few times. No antigen is known for it. No base quality information exists; no much larger clone differs at one position. Receptor libraries were prepared by 5' RACE. Sequencing instrument: Illumina HiSeq 2500. A second PCR of about 6 to 12 cycles was performed with a sample-barcoded 5' primer and a J-beta primer mix. Each TCR beta cDNA molecule received a unique molecular identifier from a template-switch 5' adaptor carrying 12 random nucleotides. At least 2.5 million CDR3-containing paired-end reads were obtained from each sample. The Mint cDNA synthesis kit, primed by a TRBC-specific oligonucleotide, was used to synthesize first-strand cDNA from all RNA. Following uracil-DNA glycosylase treatment, a first 18-cycle PCR with universal primers M1SS and BC2_uni_R was performed on all cDNA. From the authors' description of their analysis: Each sample was normalized by randomly selecting 1 million high-quality reads, each carrying a distinct molecular identifier. Reads sharing molecular identifiers were discarded rather than binned into consensus sequences. MiTCR, with a Q25 quality threshold and the strictest error-elimination algorithm, was used for CDR3 identification, clonotype clustering and error correction. Lower-bound total TCR beta diversity was estimated with a nonparametric unseen species model using Euler transformation. Using fastp trimming at Q25 and MiXCR clonotype assembly, TCRdb reanalyzed the public sequencing data and kept in-frame beta chains. For every CDR3 protein sequence, its rows merge into one entry that carries the most common genes and DNA. The V and J calls come from TCRdb's annotation, not from the publication. The sample includes about 800,000 distinct CDR3 sequences, with roughly 25% observed a single time. Roughly 3.8% of the sample is taken by the ten largest.

The CDR3, cysteine through phenylalanine, is 15 amino acids long. Only the CDR3 part of the read is kept: 45 bases, read in frame from the first base. The germline V gene (reference sequence) provides CDR1 DFQATT and CDR2 SNEGSKA. V is pared back by 1 base and J by 1 base, with 13 bases lying between the germline termini. These data come from a study of blood T cells in healthy people across ages (dated by TCRdb to between 2015 and 2017). Notes on the research overall: Template switching captured roughly one uniquely barcoded TCR beta cDNA molecule per two T cells in model experiments. Using the same blood draw, the study looked at two additional independent replicas of 1 million unique cDNA reads for two donors, one aged 18 to 30 and the other aged 80 or older. Four age groups were formed from the donors: young (average 16 years), middle-aged (roughly 38), aged (62) and long-lived (around 80). Age-related changes in TCR beta repertoire diversity were measured in the study by deep sequencing normalized with unique cDNA molecular identifiers.

Results and caveats for the whole study, not just this receptor: Observed TCR beta diversity per million T cells fell roughly linearly with age, and a significant reduction was already apparent by age about 36. Compared with the aged group, the long-lived group had more naive CD4+ T cells, fewer expanded clones and increased TCR diversity, a pattern suggesting age selection. The CMV infection status of donors was not known, potentially confounding age-related changes in expanded clonotypes. Since profiling was done on bulk unsorted PBMCs, naive and antigen-experienced compartments could not be conclusively compared. Estimates of total diversity based on one million sequenced T cells were regarded as lower bounds and as underestimates. The percentage of naive T cells measured by flow cytometry correlated strongly with observed TCR beta diversity.

The donors were roughly 39 Caucasian individuals from Russia, aged 6 to 90 years, who were systemically healthy. Roughly 10 milliliters of peripheral blood were drawn from each donor into EDTA-treated Vacutainer tubes. Ficoll-Paque density-gradient centrifugation was used to isolate PBMCs, with at least 6.5 million per sample. Total RNA was extracted from PBMCs with Trizol reagent, with at least 5 micrograms obtained per sample. For every donor, an aliquot of PBMCs went through flow cytometry to measure the percentages of naive CD45RAhigh/CD27high T cells. The same sample was also used in a study of T cells of mothers and their children. That second report states: Nine systemically healthy Caucasian individuals, comprising three mothers and their six children, were included as donors. cDNA synthesis used all of the extracted RNA, with about 1.5 ug of RNA in each 15 ul reaction. Sample barcodes and 2-4 random nucleotides were added via the M1S primer in the second PCR. Each mother yielded over 9.5 million TCR beta CDR3 reads and each child a few million reads. Thymic selection shapes the output of TCR recombination in a similar way in related and unrelated pairs, and inherited differences have a minor effect. Related mother-child pairs always showed normalized repertoire overlap that was slightly higher than in unrelated mother-child pairs, though the difference was never significant. No persistent microchimeric T cell clones were found, with a detection sensitivity of approximately 100 clones per million clonotypes. The study used deep NGS to compare TCR beta repertoires of mothers and children, seeking features distinguishing related mother-child pairs from unrelated individuals. Mothers averaged about 40 +/- 4 years of age and children averaged about 10 +/- 4 years. After adapter ligation with NEBNext reagents, the libraries were sequenced on Illumina HiSeq 2000 with 100+100 nt paired-end reads. Mother and child libraries were prepared a month apart and sequenced in separate runs to prevent cross-contamination. For each donor, between roughly 450,000 and 2,100,000 distinct TCR beta clonotypes were identified. Naive TCR beta clonotypes were estimated from low-frequency clonotypes matched to each donor's FACS-determined naive share, without sorting.

The specimen sequenced was blood. The V gene is TRBV20-1 and the J gene is TRBJ2-5; matching of 6 bases hints at TRBD1 as the D gene. This TCR came from a boy younger than 18 in good health. The nucleotides are TGCAGTGCTAGAGGCTCCGGACAGCCCCAAGAGACCCAGTACTTC. Its protein product is CSARGSGQPQETQYF.